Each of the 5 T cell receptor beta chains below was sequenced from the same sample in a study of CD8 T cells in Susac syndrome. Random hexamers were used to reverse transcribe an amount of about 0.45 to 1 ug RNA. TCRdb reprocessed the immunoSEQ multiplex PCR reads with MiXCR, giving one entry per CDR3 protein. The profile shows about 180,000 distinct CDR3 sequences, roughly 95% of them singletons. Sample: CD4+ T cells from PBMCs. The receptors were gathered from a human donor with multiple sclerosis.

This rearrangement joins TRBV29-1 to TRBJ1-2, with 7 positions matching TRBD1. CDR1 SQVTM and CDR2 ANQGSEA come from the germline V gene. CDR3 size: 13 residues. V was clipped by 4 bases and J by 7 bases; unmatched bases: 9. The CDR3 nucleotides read TGCAGCGTTGTTAGGGGGCAGTACGGTGGCTACACCTTC. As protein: CSVVRGQYGGYTF. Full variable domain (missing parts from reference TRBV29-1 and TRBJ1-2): SAVISQKPSRDICQRGTSLTIQCQVDSQVTMMFWYRQQPGQSLTLIATANQGSEATYESGFVIDKFPISRPNLTFSTLTVSNMSPEDSSIYLCSVVRGQYGGYTFGSGTRLTVV.

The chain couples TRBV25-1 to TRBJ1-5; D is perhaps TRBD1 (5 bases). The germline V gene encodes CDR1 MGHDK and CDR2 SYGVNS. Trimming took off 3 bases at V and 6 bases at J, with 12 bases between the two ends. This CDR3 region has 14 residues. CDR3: CASSEGELAQPQHF. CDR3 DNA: TGTGCCAGCAGTGAGGGGGAATTGGCTCAGCCCCAGCATTTT.

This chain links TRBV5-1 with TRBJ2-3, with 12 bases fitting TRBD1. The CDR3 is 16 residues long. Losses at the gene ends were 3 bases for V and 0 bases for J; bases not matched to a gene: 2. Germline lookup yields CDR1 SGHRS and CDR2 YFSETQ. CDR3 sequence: CASSWGQGASTDTQYF. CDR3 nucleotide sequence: TGCGCCAGCAGCTGGGGACAGGGGGCAAGCACAGATACGCAGTATTTT.

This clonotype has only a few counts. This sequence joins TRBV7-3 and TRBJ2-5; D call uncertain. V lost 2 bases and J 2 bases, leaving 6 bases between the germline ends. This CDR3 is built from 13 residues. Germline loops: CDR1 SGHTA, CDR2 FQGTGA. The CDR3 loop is CASSLVRQETQYF. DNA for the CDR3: TGTGCCAGCAGCTTAGTCAGACAAGAGACCCAGTACTTC.

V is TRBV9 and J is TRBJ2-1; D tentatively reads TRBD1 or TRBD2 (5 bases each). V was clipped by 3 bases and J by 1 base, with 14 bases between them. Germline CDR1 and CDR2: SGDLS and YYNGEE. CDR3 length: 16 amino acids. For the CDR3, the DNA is TGTGCCAGCAGCGCCAGGGACCTCCGATCCTACAATGAGCAGTTCTTC. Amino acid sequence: CASSARDLRSYNEQFF.